This is a list of T cell receptor beta chains from one sample in a study of beta chain features in type 1 diabetes. This table comes from immunoSEQ multiplex PCR, and its TCRdb copy is limited to in-frame clones, with some not included. Here the sample spans some 220,000 clones, 11% being singletons. Sample: central memory CD4+ T cells from blood. These receptors were obtained from a man in his late teens or twenties in good health. CDR3s include the opening cysteine and the closing phenylalanine or tryptophan.

TRBJ2-2,TRBV4-3,CASSQDPQTLTGELFF
TRBJ2-7,TRBV5-6,CASSLGTPSYEQYF
TRBJ2-7,TRBV28,CASSLSRSYEQYF
TRBJ2-7,TRBV19,CASNRGLSSYEQYF
TRBJ2-7,TRBV27,CASRGARKFNEQYF
TRBJ2-5,TRBV25-1,CASSEFGQGRETQYF
TRBJ2-3,TRBV11-2,CASSQVQGGTDTQYF
TRBJ2-7,TRBV5-5,CASSLAGTALYEQYF
TRBJ2-5,TRBV6-1,CASSEPGAGKRETQYF
TRBJ2-7,TRBV18,CASSQRDSPSYEQYF
TRBJ1-2,TRBV7-9,CASSPNNYGYTF
TRBJ2-7,TRBV5-1,CASSSLISSGQRYF
TRBJ2-7,TRBV15,CATSRDRVQGAHEQYF
TRBJ2-1,TRBV6-5,CASRLRSDSYNEQFF
TRBJ2-6,TRBV6-6,CATLGGDPGANVLTF
TRBJ1-2,TRBV28,CASSLRPGIYGYTF
TRBJ2-1,TRBV10-3,CAISTRGGMDNEQFF
TRBJ2-1,TRBV5-1,CASSLLAGSTGEQFF
TRBJ2-7,TRBV7-2,CASSQPPVTYEQYF
TRBJ2-2,TRBV7-9,CASRIRGTTYTGELFF
TRBJ2-2,TRBV7-2,CASSLGRATGELFF
TRBJ2-5,TRBV5-6,CASSLVGDGKETQYF
TRBJ2-7,TRBV7-9,CASSLGGGSGYEQYF
TRBJ1-1,TRBV30,CAWSVRWNTEAFF
TRBJ1-1,TRBV9,CASSVVTANTEAFF
TRBJ2-5,TRBV20-1,CTPQHQETQYF
TRBJ2-1,TRBV6-1,CASSQLAGPHEQFF
TRBJ2-5,TRBV5-4,CASSLAGAGTQYF
TRBJ2-2,TRBV25-1,CASSDSQAGGYTGELFF
TRBJ2-5,TRBV7-2,CASRRGLAGVETQYF
TRBJ2-3,TRBV2,CASSEQGGTDTQYF
TRBJ2-5,TRBV4-3,CASSPGLAGGGAQYF
TRBJ2-7,TRBV18,CASSLSAAAYEQYF
TRBJ2-1,TRBV10-3,CAISEYQYNEQFF
TRBJ2-5,TRBV29-1,CSVEGLSSGSQETQYF
TRBJ1-3,TRBV28,CASRYRYRSGNTIYF
TRBJ2-1,TRBV9,CASSATSGLAGGPEFF
TRBJ2-2,TRBV6-6,CASSKQGGSTGELFF
TRBJ2-7,TRBV7-9,CASSLRWDRGSEQYF
TRBJ1-2,TRBV25-1,CASSSLQGRSGYTF